The entry that follows covers one T cell receptor beta chain sequence. Its specificity is not known. The record originates from a study of shared clonotypes between healthy human individuals. General study points: With a handful of donors compared, approximately 5% of naive CD4 clonotypes were shared. With few donors, the genetic and exposure-history diversity represented was limited. What rarefaction showed was incomplete sorted-subset sequencing despite large depth.

Naive CD8 cells comprised CD45RO-negative, CCR7-positively selected cells, excluding terminally differentiated effector memory CD45RA+ cells. HIV-negative, healthy adults without recent acute infections or vaccinations were the donors. The method was immunoSEQ multiplex PCR; TCRdb's version includes in-frame clones alone and lacks a portion of them. The sample holds about 2,200,000 clones; 90% to 95% are singletons and the top ten take 1.5% to 2%. This TCR was sampled from a man aged 18 to 30 in good health. Some clones in this sample may be carry-over from other donors' samples. Sample: naive CD8+ T cells from PBMCs.

The CDR3 sequence is CASSLSLGNTEAFF. The DNA for the CDR3 is TGCGCCAGCAGCTTAAGCTTGGGTAACACTGAAGCTTTCTTT. The rearrangement joins TRBV5-1 to TRBJ1-1; D is uncertain. The V end was cut by 2 bases, the J end by 2 bases, with 10 bases between. CDR3 length: 14 residues. CDR1 is SGHRS, CDR2 YFSETQ, per germline.